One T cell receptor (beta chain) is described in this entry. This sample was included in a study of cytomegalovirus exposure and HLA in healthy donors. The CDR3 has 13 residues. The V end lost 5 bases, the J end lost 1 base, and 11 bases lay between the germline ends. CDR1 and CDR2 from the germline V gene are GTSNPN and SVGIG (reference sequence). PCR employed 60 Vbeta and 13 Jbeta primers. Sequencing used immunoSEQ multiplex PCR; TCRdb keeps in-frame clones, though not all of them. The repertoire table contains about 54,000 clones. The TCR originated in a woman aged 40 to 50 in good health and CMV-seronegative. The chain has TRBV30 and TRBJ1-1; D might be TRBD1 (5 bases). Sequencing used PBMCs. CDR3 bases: TGTGCCTGGGCCGGGACTGGGAACACTGAAGCTTTCTTT. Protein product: CAWAGTGNTEAFF.